The 24 T cell receptor beta chains reported below all come from one sample, sequenced in a study of identical twins. In TCRdb, the 5' RACE reads were re-called with MiXCR into one record per CDR3 protein. The sample gives 520,000 or so distinct CDR3 sequences, approximately 22% of which show up once; around 0.9% is in the top ten. These data were likewise used in another study, on T cells expressing NK-cell markers.

The source material was CD4+ T cells sorted from blood. The source is a woman aged 18-29 years in good health.

This clonotype was detected a few times. The rearrangement joins TRBV12-3 or TRBV12-4 to TRBJ2-7; D may be TRBD1 or TRBD2 (5 bases each). V lost 3 bases, J lost 2 bases, and 11 bases lay in between. The CDR3 sequence is 14 residues long. The CDR3 is CASSLGPPPYEQYF. CDR3 DNA sequence: TGTGCCAGCAGTTTGGGACCACCGCCCTACGAGCAGTACTTC.

V usage is TRBV4-3 and J usage is TRBJ2-1; 9 bases match TRBD1. V lost 5 bases, J lost 9 bases, and 8 bases stayed unmatched. Germline values: CDR1 LGHNA, CDR2 YSLEER. The CDR3 is made up of 14 amino acids. CDR3 bases: TGCGCCAGCAGCTTAGAAGCGGGACAGGGTGAGCAGTTCTTC. This codes for CASSLEAGQGEQFF.

This clonotype was counted between two and nine times. V gene TRBV11-2 combines with J gene TRBJ2-1, with D unclear. This CDR3 has 13 residues. Trimming shortened V by 1 base and J by 10 bases, and 11 bases separated the two germline ends. CDR1 and CDR2 (germline): SGHAT, FQNNGV. This chain's CDR3 is CASSLGQIGEQFF. In DNA, the CDR3 is TGTGCCAGCAGCTTAGGGCAGATAGGCGAGCAGTTCTTC.

The rearrangement joins TRBV6-5 to TRBJ2-7; D is perhaps TRBD1 or TRBD2 (6 bases each). V was clipped by 6 bases and J by 6 bases, with 12 bases between them. The CDR3 is 12 residues long. The germline gives CDR1 MNHEY, CDR2 SVGAGI. CDR3 bases: TGTGCCAGCAGGATCAGGGGAGGCGAGCAGTACTTC. Its protein is CASRIRGGEQYF.

The V and J genes are TRBV11-2 and TRBJ2-2; 8 nucleotides match TRBD2. Germline loops: CDR1 SGHAT, CDR2 FQNNGV. V was pared by 4 bases and J by 5 bases, with 12 bases of the junction left unmatched. This CDR3 has 17 amino acids. CDR3 sequence: CASSSPGTSNSTGELFF. CDR3 in DNA: TGTGCCAGCAGCTCCCCCGGGACTAGTAATTCTACCGGGGAGCTGTTTTTT.

The gene calls are TRBV20-1 and TRBJ2-5; TRBD1 matches at 7 bases. The CDR3 has 14 residues. The V gene end was trimmed by 5 bases and the J gene end by 2 bases; junction bases not matched to a gene: 8. Germline assignment: CDR1 DFQATT and CDR2 SNEGSKA (reference sequence). The CDR3 reads CSAARRDRQETQYF. The DNA for the CDR3 is TGCAGTGCTGCCCGACGGGACAGACAAGAGACCCAGTACTTC.

This clonotype was seen a few times. The chain recombines TRBV7-9 with TRBJ2-2; 8 bases match TRBD1. Trimming took 5 bases from V and 3 from J; bases not matched to a gene: 8. The CDR3 length is 16 residues. CDR1 SEHNR and CDR2 FQNEAQ come from the germline V gene (reference sequence). The CDR3 here is CASSPGQGSDTGELFF. The DNA for the CDR3 is TGTGCCAGCAGCCCCGGACAGGGCAGCGACACCGGGGAGCTGTTTTTT.

The V gene is TRBV5-5, the J gene TRBJ2-5, with a tentative D call TRBD2 (7 bases). Germline V gives CDR1 SGHKS, CDR2 YYEKEE (reference sequence). Deletions cut 0 bases from V and 5 bases from J, with 17 bases between. The CDR3 is 16 residues long. The CDR3 sequence is CASSLVIGGAGETQYF. DNA of the CDR3: TGTGCCAGCAGCTTGGTTATTGGGGGGGCAGGGGAGACCCAGTACTTC.

The chain employs TRBV5-5 and TRBJ2-1, with D possibly matching TRBD1 (6 bases). Trimming stripped 3 bases from V and 8 bases from J, with 15 bases between. Per the germline V gene, CDR1 is SGHKS and CDR2 is YYEKEE (reference sequence). The CDR3 sequence is 14 residues long. CDR3 in amino acids: CASSWARQGYEQFF. The CDR3 nucleotides are TGTGCCAGCAGCTGGGCCCGGCAGGGGTATGAGCAGTTCTTC.

This clonotype was seen at least ten times. CDR3 DNA: TGTGCCAGCAGTGAAAACAGGATAGACACCGGGGAGCTGTTTTTT. It yields the protein CASSENRIDTGELFF. The rearrangement links TRBV2 to TRBJ2-2; a possible D gene is TRBD1 (5 bases). The length of the CDR3 is 15 residues. Trimming took 2 bases from V and 3 from J, leaving 10 bases between them. Germline assignment: CDR1 SNHLY and CDR2 FYNNEI.

This chain connects TRBV5-1 to TRBJ2-7, with 8 positions matching TRBD2. Trimming removed 6 bases from V and 5 bases from J; junction bases left unmatched: 16. From germline, CDR1 is SGHRS and CDR2 YFSETQ. The CDR3 consists of 16 residues. CDR3: CASTNFPGLAPHEQYF. CDR3 nucleotide sequence: TGCGCCAGCACCAACTTTCCCGGACTAGCTCCCCACGAGCAGTACTTC. The full variable domain, in which reference TRBV5-1 and TRBJ2-7 provide the parts outside the CDR3, is KAGVTQTPRYLIKTRGQQVTLSCSPISGHRSVSWYQQTPGQGLQFLFEYFSETQRNKGNFPGRFSGRQFSNSRSEMNVSTLELGDSALYLCASTNFPGLAPHEQYFGPGTRLTVT.

On this clonotype: Just one base apart from a much larger clone, this may be a read error. This chain links TRBV12-3 or TRBV12-4 with TRBJ2-1; tentative D call: TRBD1 (7 bases). The CDR3 sequence is 15 residues long. V was trimmed by 2 bases and J by 4 bases, leaving 12 bases between them. DNA for the CDR3: TGTGCCAGCAGTTTAATCCAGGGGGGTTACAATGAGCAGTTCTTC. It encodes CASSLIQGGYNEQFF.

This chain links TRBV5-1 with TRBJ2-5; D is undetermined. CDR3 length: 13 residues. In germline, CDR1 is SGHRS, CDR2 YFSETQ. The V gene lost 5 bases and the J gene lost 7 bases, with 15 bases spanning the gap. The chain's CDR3 is CASRPKEMGTQYF. CDR3 nucleotide sequence: TGCGCCAGCAGACCGAAGGAGATGGGGACCCAGTACTTC.

In this sample, this clonotype turned up a few times. The chain has TRBV5-1 and TRBJ1-1, with a weak D call TRBD1 (5 bases). In germline, CDR1 is SGHRS, CDR2 YFSETQ. The CDR3 runs 15 residues. V lost 4 bases and J lost 2, with 15 bases in between. CDR3 sequence: CASSLTRAQNTEAFF. DNA for the CDR3: TGCGCCAGCAGCCTGACCAGGGCCCAAAACACTGAAGCTTTCTTT.

This clonotype was counted between two and nine times. The chain couples TRBV12-3 or TRBV12-4 to TRBJ2-1; 14 bases match TRBD2. The trim removed 5 bases at V and 6 bases at J, leaving 12 bases unmatched. The CDR3 length is 18 residues. The CDR3 bases are TGTGCCAGCAGTCCTCTCAGGACTAGCGGGGGGACCGCCAATGAGCAGTTCTTC. Residues: CASSPLRTSGGTANEQFF.

In its sample, this clonotype was seen once. The chain employs TRBV5-6 and TRBJ2-7, with a tentative D call TRBD1 (6 bases). V lost 7 bases and J 0 bases, leaving 14 bases between the germline ends. Germline loops: CDR1 SGHDT, CDR2 YYEEEE. The CDR3 runs to 14 residues. The CDR3 is CASYRVESSYEQYF. CDR3 nucleotide sequence: TGTGCCAGCTACAGGGTCGAGAGCTCCTACGAGCAGTACTTC.

This clonotype was seen a few times. The J gene is TRBJ2-3, the V gene TRBV2; TRBD1 might be the D (6 bases). CDR1 is SNHLY and CDR2 is FYNNEI in the germline V gene. Trimming left V 7 bases short and J 2 bases short, with 13 bases between. CDR3 length equals 14 residues. CDR3 protein: CASINWDTTDTQYF. The CDR3 DNA follows: TGTGCCAGCATCAACTGGGACACCACAGATACGCAGTATTTT.

This clonotype has a handful of counts. The chain combines TRBV24-1 with TRBJ2-1; D unresolved. The CDR3 runs to 13 residues. V was cut by 1 base and J by 5 bases, with 5 bases left in between. CDR1 is KGHDR and CDR2 is SFDVKD in the germline V gene. The CDR3 loop is CATSDFSNNEQFF. CDR3 sequence (DNA): TGTGCCACCAGTGATTTCAGTAACAATGAGCAGTTCTTC.

The chain has TRBV29-1 and TRBJ1-2; TRBD1 matches at 9 bases. With V trimmed by 6 bases and J by 8 bases, 4 bases remained unmatched. This CDR3 has 11 amino acids. In germline, CDR1 is SQVTM, CDR2 ANQGSEA. CDR3 sequence reads: CSVWTGVGYTF. CDR3 nucleotide sequence: TGCAGCGTCTGGACAGGGGTAGGCTACACCTTC.

The rearrangement uses TRBV5-6 and TRBJ2-5; D may be TRBD1 or TRBD2 (6 bases each). Trimming cost V 0 bases and J 4 bases, with 16 bases left between them. The germline V gene has CDR1 SGHDT and CDR2 YYEEEE. The CDR3 has 16 amino acids. The CDR3 nucleotides read TGTGCCAGCAGCTTGGTGGGACGGGGGCCCGGAGAGACCCAGTACTTC. The encoded protein is CASSLVGRGPGETQYF.

The V gene is TRBV27, the J gene TRBJ2-2; 7 nucleotides agree with TRBD1. This CDR3 region has 17 residues. The V gene's germline CDR1 is MNHEY and CDR2 SMNVEV (reference sequence). V lost 5 bases to trimming and J lost 0 bases; unmatched junction nucleotides: 9. CDR3 bases: TGTGCCAGCAGTCCAACAGCCGGGACAGCGAACACCGGGGAGCTGTTTTTT. Translating it yields CASSPTAGTANTGELFF.

The V call is TRBV15, the J call TRBJ1-1, with no clear D. The CDR3 length is 18 residues. Trimming cost V 0 bases and J 0 bases, with 17 bases left between them. CDR1 is LNHNV and CDR2 is YYDKDF in the germline V gene (reference sequence). CDR3 in DNA: TGTGCCACCAGCAGAGATTGGGCCGGAGGTCCCCTGAACACTGAAGCTTTCTTT. Residues: CATSRDWAGGPLNTEAFF.

This clonotype was observed a handful of times. CDR3 sequence reads: CSAPPSGTDTQYF. CDR3 DNA sequence: TGCAGTGCCCCTCCCAGCGGCACAGATACGCAGTATTTT. This chain connects TRBV20-1 to TRBJ2-3; the D is unclear. CDR1 DFQATT and CDR2 SNEGSKA come from the germline V gene (reference sequence). Trimming shortened V by 6 bases and J by 1 base, and 11 bases separated the two germline ends. The CDR3 is 13 amino acids.

Concerning this clonotype itself: The junction differs from germline at one of its ends, possibly a read error. The V gene is TRBV5-1, the J gene TRBJ2-3; D remains ambiguous. The CDR3 spans 14 residues. Per the germline V gene, CDR1 is SGHRS and CDR2 is YFSETQ. In DNA, the CDR3 is TGTGCCAGCAGCTTGGCACAGATCACAGATACGCAGTATTTT. It codes for CASSLAQITDTQYF.